These T cell receptor beta chains were read from a single sample in a study of shared clonotypes between healthy human individuals. Profiled with immunoSEQ multiplex PCR; TCRdb holds only in-frame clones, not every one. Among some 790,000 clones listed, approximately 72% were seen once. The sequenced material came from memory CD4+ T cells sorted from blood. The receptors were sampled from a woman aged 30 to 39 in good health. Each CDR3 is given with its conserved first and last residue. D genes are given only for firm matches. Clone size is shown for a subset of rows, as once, few, many or a class of expanded clone.

V gene	J gene	CDR3 length	clone size	D gene	CDR3 protein	CDR3 DNA
TRBV10-3	TRBJ2-5	16	NA	TRBD2	CAISVQLAGGQETQYF	TGTGCCATCAGTGTGCAACTAGCGGGAGGGCAAGAGACCCAGTACTTC
TRBV19	TRBJ1-2	16	NA	NA	CASRGSGGPNNYGYTF	TGTGCCAGTAGGGGGTCCGGGGGACCCAATAACTATGGCTACACCTTC
TRBV6-5	TRBJ1-2	13	NA	NA	CASSPTDSYGYTF	TGTGCCAGCAGTCCCACCGACAGCTATGGCTACACCTTC
TRBV2	TRBJ2-7	14	NA	TRBD2	CASSLLAGVYEQYF	TGTGCCAGCAGTTTACTAGCGGGAGTCTACGAGCAGTACTTC
TRBV7-9	TRBJ2-3	15	NA	TRBD2	CATAVTSGRVSRQYF	TGTGCCACCGCCGTGACTAGCGGGAGGGTTAGTAGGCAGTATTTT
TRBV28	TRBJ2-3	12	NA	NA	CASKESTDTQYF	TGTGCCAGCAAAGAGAGCACAGATACGCAGTATTTT
TRBV6-6	TRBJ1-1	16	many	NA	CASRTDSLTTNTEAFF	TGTGCCAGCAGGACGGACAGTCTTACTACTAACACTGAAGCTTTCTTT
TRBV4-1	TRBJ2-2	19	NA	TRBD2	CASSQGPLLREGGTGELFF	TGCGCCAGCAGCCAAGGTCCTCTGCTGCGGGAGGGAGGAACCGGGGAGCTGTTTTTT
TRBV14	TRBJ2-3	14	NA	NA	CASSQDSRRGTQYF	TGTGCCAGCAGCCAAGACTCGAGGCGTGGTACGCAGTATTTT
TRBV27	TRBJ2-7	15	few	TRBD2	CASSLYPSGDYEQYF	TGTGCCAGCAGTTTATACCCTAGCGGGGACTACGAGCAGTACTTC
TRBV11-3	TRBJ1-1	19	few	TRBD1	CASSFLFSSGQGACTEAFF	TGTGCCAGCAGCTTCTTATTCAGTTCCGGACAGGGTGCGTGCACTGAAGCTTTCTTT
TRBV5-1	TRBJ2-5	15	NA	TRBD2	CASSLAGGIQETQYF	TGCGCCAGCAGCTTGGCCGGGGGGATACAAGAGACCCAGTACTTC
TRBV7-2	TRBJ2-7	12	NA	NA	CAIRSFWYEQYF	TGTGCCATCCGATCCTTCTGGTACGAGCAGTACTTC
TRBV19	TRBJ1-1	13	NA	NA	CATRRLANTEAFF	TGTGCCACCCGACGTTTAGCGAACACTGAAGCTTTCTTT
TRBV11-2	TRBJ2-7	14	NA	NA	CASSSTRSSYEQYF	TGTGCCAGCAGCAGCACGAGGTCTTCCTACGAGCAGTACTTC
TRBV28	TRBJ1-1	14	few	NA	CASSTATPNTEAFF	TGTGCCAGCAGTACGGCCACGCCGAACACTGAAGCTTTCTTT
TRBV6-5	TRBJ2-1	16	NA	TRBD2	CASSYRTSGAYNEQFF	TGTGCCAGCAGTTACAGGACTAGCGGAGCCTACAATGAGCAGTTCTTC
TRBV29-1	TRBJ1-4	14	NA	NA	CSVEEAGNYEKLFF	TGCAGCGTTGAAGAGGCCGGGAACTATGAAAAACTGTTTTTT
TRBV10-1	TRBJ2-3	15	once	NA	CASSVGGLSTDTQYF	TGCGCCAGCAGTGTTGGCGGGCTAAGCACAGATACGCAGTATTTT
TRBV18	TRBJ2-7	15	once	NA	CASSPLGDTPLEQYF	TGTGCCAGCTCACCACTGGGCGATACGCCTCTCGAGCAGTACTTC
TRBV6-4	TRBJ2-5	13	NA	NA	CASSASAQETQYF	TGTGCCAGCAGTGCGTCAGCCCAAGAGACCCAGTACTTC
TRBV27	TRBJ1-4	16	NA	NA	CASSFAGRTTNEKLFF	TGTGCCAGCAGTTTTGCCGGCCGGACGACTAATGAAAAACTGTTTTTT
TRBV18	TRBJ2-5	12	NA	NA	CASSPNGETQYF	TGTGCCAGCTCACCCAATGGGGAGACCCAGTACTTC
TRBV28	TRBJ1-2	17	many	TRBD1	CASRQQLGTGNDGGYTF	TGTGCCAGCAGGCAACAATTAGGGACAGGGAATGATGGTGGCTACACCTTC
TRBV5-5	TRBJ2-2	13	NA	NA	CASRTWESGELFF	TGTGCCAGCAGAACGTGGGAGTCCGGGGAGCTGTTTTTT
TRBV4-1	TRBJ2-5	20	NA	TRBD2	CASSRHDSKRGRGGQETQYF	TGCGCCAGCAGCCGCCACGACTCAAAGCGGGGTAGAGGTGGGCAAGAGACCCAGTACTTC
TRBV11-3	TRBJ1-5	18	NA	NA	CASSLEPRADNSNQPQHF	TGTGCCAGCAGCTTAGAACCCAGGGCAGATAATAGCAATCAGCCCCAGCATTTT
TRBV27	TRBJ2-5	16	NA	NA	CASSSPRTDRQETQYF	TGTGCCAGCAGTTCCCCCCGGACAGACCGCCAAGAGACCCAGTACTTC
TRBV6-5	TRBJ2-1	14	NA	TRBD1	CASRRDRGHDEQFF	TGTGCCAGCAGAAGGGACAGGGGGCACGATGAGCAGTTCTTC
TRBV7-9	TRBJ1-1	15	NA	NA	CASSSGGARWTEAFF	TGTGCCAGCAGCTCCGGGGGGGCTCGGTGGACTGAAGCTTTCTTT
TRBV18	TRBJ1-4	17	NA	NA	CASSPQPYRGENEKLFF	TGTGCCAGCTCACCACAACCATACCGGGGCGAGAATGAAAAACTGTTTTTT
TRBV7-9	TRBJ2-1	11	NA	NA	CASSLSNEQFF	TGTGCCAGCAGCTTGTCCAATGAGCAGTTCTTC
TRBV7-9	TRBJ2-7	17	NA	NA	CASSLGQFRLFDYEQYF	TGTGCCAGCAGCTTAGGACAGTTTCGTCTTTTTGACTACGAGCAGTACTTC
TRBV27	TRBJ2-7	16	NA	TRBD2	CASSLSVGLASYEQYF	TGTGCCAGCAGTTTATCGGTGGGACTAGCGTCTTACGAGCAGTACTTC
TRBV20-1	TRBJ2-5	11	NA	NA	CSLRNQETQYF	TGCAGTTTGCGGAACCAAGAGACCCAGTACTTC
TRBV18	TRBJ2-7	15	few	TRBD1	CASSPRTGRTYEQYF	TGTGCCAGCTCACCACGGACAGGGCGCACCTACGAGCAGTACTTC
TRBV28	TRBJ2-3	14	NA	NA	CASSSSIGADTQYF	TGTGCCAGCAGTTCCTCTATAGGCGCAGATACGCAGTATTTT
TRBV4-1	TRBJ2-2	17	NA	NA	CASSLREERANTGELFF	TGCGCCAGCAGCCTACGTGAGGAGAGGGCGAACACCGGGGAGCTGTTTTTT
TRBV18	TRBJ1-2	14	NA	TRBD1	CASSPLGQGGGYTF	TGTGCCAGCTCACCGCTTGGACAGGGGGGTGGCTACACCTTC
TRBV2	TRBJ2-1	14	few	NA	CASNRGEMTNEQFF	TGTGCCAGCAATAGGGGGGAGATGACCAATGAGCAGTTCTTC
TRBV6-5	TRBJ2-1	16	NA	NA	CASSYRRAGFDDEQFF	TGTGCCAGCAGTTACCGGCGGGCCGGGTTTGACGATGAGCAGTTCTTC
TRBV14	TRBJ1-1	16	NA	NA	CASSQEEGLRGTEAFF	TGTGCCAGCAGCCAAGAAGAAGGCCTTAGGGGCACTGAAGCTTTCTTT